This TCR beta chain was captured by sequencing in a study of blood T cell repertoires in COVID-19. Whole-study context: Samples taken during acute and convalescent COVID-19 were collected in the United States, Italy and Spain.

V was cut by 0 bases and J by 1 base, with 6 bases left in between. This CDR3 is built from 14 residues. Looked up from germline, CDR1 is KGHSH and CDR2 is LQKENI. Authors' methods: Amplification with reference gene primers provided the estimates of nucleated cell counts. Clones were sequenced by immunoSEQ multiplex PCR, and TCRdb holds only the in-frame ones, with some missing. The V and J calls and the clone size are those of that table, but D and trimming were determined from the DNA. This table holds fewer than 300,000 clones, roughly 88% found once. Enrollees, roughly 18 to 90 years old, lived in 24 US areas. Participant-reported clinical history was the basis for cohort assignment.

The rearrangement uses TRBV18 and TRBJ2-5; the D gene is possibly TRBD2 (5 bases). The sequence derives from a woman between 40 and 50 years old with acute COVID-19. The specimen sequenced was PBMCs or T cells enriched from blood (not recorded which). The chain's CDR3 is CASSPPGVQETQYF. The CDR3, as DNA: TGTGCCAGCTCACCACCGGGAGTCCAAGAGACCCAGTACTTC.